This T cell receptor (beta chain) came from a study of technical replicates of blood from a handful of donors. Germline V lookup: CDR1 SGHDT, CDR2 YYEEEE. The CDR3 runs 16 residues. V lost 4 bases and J lost 5, with 18 bases in between. This table comes from immunoSEQ multiplex PCR, and its TCRdb copy is limited to in-frame clones, with some not included. The sample holds under 100,000 clones, under 97% seen once. This clone was seen just once. This receptor was taken from a human donor in good health. Sequencing was done on a sample of T cells isolated from PBMCs. V is TRBV5-6 and J is TRBJ2-2, with a tentative D call TRBD2 (5 bases). This CDR3 reads CASSPTGSPGTGELFF. CDR3 coding DNA: TGTGCCAGCAGCCCTACTGGGTCCCCGGGGACCGGGGAGCTGTTTTTT.